Each of the 5 T cell receptor beta chains below was sequenced from the same sample in a study of human T cells and chemical hapten exposure. Via MiXCR, TCRdb re-called the RACE reads, giving one row per CDR3 protein. The profile covers approximately 350,000 distinct CDR3 sequences, with about 6% appearing a single time and less than 6.5% taken by the ten largest. The time point here: patch test 2, 6 weeks after DPC sensitization. Treatment noted: therapeutic diphenylcyclopropenone sensitization with weekly scalp DPC. The sample in question was whole blood, obtained in connection with sensitization to the hapten diphenylcyclopropenone (DPC). Source of these receptors: a young woman with alopecia areata. Some clones in this sample may be carry-over from other donors' samples.

The rearrangement links TRBV28 to TRBJ2-7, with 11 bases lining up with TRBD1. Looked up from germline, CDR1 is MDHEN and CDR2 is SYDVKM. The CDR3 spans 16 residues. V shed 5 bases and J 6 bases; nucleotides not matched to a gene: 12. The CDR3 protein is CASSPSIGDRGIEQYF. The CDR3 nucleotides are TGTGCCAGCAGTCCCTCTATTGGGGACAGGGGGATCGAGCAGTACTTC.

The gene calls are TRBV29-1 and TRBJ2-3, with D possibly being TRBD2 (6 bases). Trimming pared 5 bases from V and 4 bases from J, leaving 16 bases between. Per germline, CDR1 SQVTM and CDR2 ANQGSEA. The CDR3 length is 14 residues. DNA of the CDR3: TGCAGCGTTACCCGACTAGGATGGGCAGATACGCAGTATTTT. Protein: CSVTRLGWADTQYF.

The chain links TRBV6-2 or TRBV6-3 to TRBJ1-2, with 8 bases fitting TRBD1. The V gene's germline CDR1 is MNHEY and CDR2 SVGEGT. V dropped 5 bases and J dropped 6; count of bases not matched to a gene: 8. The CDR3 runs to 14 residues. CDR3 loop: CASSVTGDADGYTF. CDR3 sequence (DNA): TGTGCCAGCAGTGTGACAGGGGATGCGGATGGCTACACCTTC.

The table lists this clonotype with a few counts. V usage is TRBV6-2 or TRBV6-3 and J usage is TRBJ2-1; 13 bases line up with TRBD2. From germline, CDR1 is MNHEY and CDR2 SVGEGT. Trimming cost V 8 bases and J 7 bases; bases outside gene matches: 8. The length of the CDR3 is 15 residues. Here the CDR3 DNA reads TGTGCCAGCCTAGTGGGGACTAGCGGGGAAAATGAGCAGTTCTTC. Residues: CASLVGTSGENEQFF.

This clonotype was detected ten times or more. In nucleotides, the CDR3 is TGTGCCAGCAGCTTGACTAGCGGCCTCTCCTACAATGAGCAGTTCTTC. Translated: CASSLTSGLSYNEQFF. The chain links TRBV7-9 to TRBJ2-1; 9 positions agree with TRBD2. Trimming at V came to 3 bases and at J to 0 bases, leaving 3 bases not matched to a gene. This CDR3 has 16 amino acids. Per germline, CDR1 SEHNR and CDR2 FQNEAQ (reference sequence).